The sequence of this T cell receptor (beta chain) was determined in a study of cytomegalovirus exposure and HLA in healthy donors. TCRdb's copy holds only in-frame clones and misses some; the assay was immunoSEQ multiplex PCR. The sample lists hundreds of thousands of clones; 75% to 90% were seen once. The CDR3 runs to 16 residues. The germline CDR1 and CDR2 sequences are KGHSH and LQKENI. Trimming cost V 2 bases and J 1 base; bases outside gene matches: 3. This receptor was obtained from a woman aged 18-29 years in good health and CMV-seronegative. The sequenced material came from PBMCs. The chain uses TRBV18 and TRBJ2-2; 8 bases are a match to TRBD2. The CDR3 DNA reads TGTGCCAGCTCACCAAATCTAGCGGGGAACACCGGGGAGCTGTTTTTT. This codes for CASSPNLAGNTGELFF.